This record covers a single TCR beta chain. The sample comes from a study of blood T cell repertoires in COVID-19. Generated by immunoSEQ multiplex PCR, the TCRdb table keeps only in-frame clones and is missing some. The sample comprises about 340,000 clones, around 83% of which are singletons, and under 3% rests with the top ten. The V end was cut by 0 bases, the J end by 2 bases, with 16 bases between. The CDR3 is made up of 17 amino acids. Germline loops: CDR1 LGHNT, CDR2 FRNRAP. Sequencing input: peripheral blood. The chain has TRBV12-5 and TRBJ2-5; D is perhaps TRBD2 (7 bases). This sequence was found in a man aged 30 to 45 with active or convalescent COVID-19. In DNA form, the CDR3 reads TGTGCTAGTGGTTTGGTACACAATCGGGGGGCGCAAGAGACCCAGTACTTC. Protein: CASGLVHNRGAQETQYF.